This T cell receptor beta chain was recorded in a study of T cell responses to AZD1222 COVID-19 vaccine. The study, taken as a whole, reports: Among spike-specific TCRs, nearly half reportedly target unmutated variant regions. Seropositivity was recorded at baseline in only 5 or 6 AZD1222 recipients.

TCRdb's copy holds only in-frame clones and misses some; the assay was immunoSEQ multiplex PCR. The table has 110,000 or so clones, just over 85% seen once. In the case of this clone: The antigen remains undetermined. The junction does not match germline at one end; this may be a read error.

This CDR3 spans 12 amino acids. CDR1 is SGHAT and CDR2 is FQNNGV in the germline V gene. This sample comprised peripheral blood, obtained on day 0 of AZD1222 vaccination. The genes are TRBV11-2 and TRBJ2-7; TRBD1 is a possible D gene (5 bases). The receptor was isolated from an adult in good health. Written as DNA, the CDR3 is TGTGCCAGCAGCCCGAAATCAGGGAAGGGTGTCTTC. This sequence encodes CASSPKSGKGVF.